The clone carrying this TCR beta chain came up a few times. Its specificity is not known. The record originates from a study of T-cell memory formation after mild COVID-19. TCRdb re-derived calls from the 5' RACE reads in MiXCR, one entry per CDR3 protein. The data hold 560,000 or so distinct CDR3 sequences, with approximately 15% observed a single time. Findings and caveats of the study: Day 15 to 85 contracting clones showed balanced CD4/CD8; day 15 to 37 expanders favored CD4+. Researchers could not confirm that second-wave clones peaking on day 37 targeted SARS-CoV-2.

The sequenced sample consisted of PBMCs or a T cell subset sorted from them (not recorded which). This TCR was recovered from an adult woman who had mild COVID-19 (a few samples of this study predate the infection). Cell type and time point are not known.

CDR3 nucleotide sequence: TGCAGCGTTGAAGAGCGGGGGGGCCGGGATACGCAGTATTTT. Its translation: CSVEERGGRDTQYF. The V call is TRBV29-1, the J call TRBJ2-3; 9 positions match TRBD2. The V gene's germline CDR1 is SQVTM and CDR2 ANQGSEA. The trim removed 0 bases at V and 6 bases at J, leaving 4 bases unmatched. This CDR3 contains 14 residues.